This passage covers 5 T cell receptor beta chains from one sample sequenced in a study of blood T cell repertoires in COVID-19. Method: immunoSEQ multiplex PCR; TCRdb's copy keeps in-frame clones and lacks some. The sample shows approximately 84,000 clones, 85% to 90% of them seen only once. Sequencing was carried out using peripheral blood. The source is a human donor with active COVID-19. The donor label of this sample is uncertain.

This chain uses TRBV27 with TRBJ1-4; 8 bases are a match to TRBD1. Germline CDR1 and CDR2: MNHEY and SMNVEV (reference sequence). The CDR3 consists of 14 residues. Trimming removed 4 bases from V and 12 bases from J; junction bases left unmatched: 10. The CDR3 here is CASSSGQGLTELFF. As DNA, the CDR3 is TGTGCCAGCAGTTCCGGACAGGGTCTTACGGAACTGTTTTTT.

The chain links TRBV5-8 to TRBJ1-4, with 8 bases aligning to TRBD1. The germline V gene has CDR1 SGHTS and CDR2 YDEGEE. The CDR3 sequence is 15 residues long. V lost 4 bases and J lost 8; bases outside the gene matches: 10. This chain's CDR3 is CASSHQTGVQEKLFF. CDR3 nucleotides: TGTGCCAGCAGCCACCAGACAGGGGTACAGGAAAAACTGTTTTTT. The entire variable domain, with the rest obtained from reference TRBV5-8 and TRBJ1-4, is as follows: EAGVTQSPTHLIKTRGQQATLRCSPISGHTSVYWYQQALGLGLQFLLWYDEGEERNRGNFPPRFSGRQFPNYSSELNVNALELEDSALYLCASSHQTGVQEKLFFGSGTQLSVL.

This chain uses TRBV7-2 with TRBJ2-1; 11 nucleotides align to TRBD2. This CDR3 is 15 amino acids long. The germline CDR1 and CDR2 sequences are SGHTA and FQGNSA. J lost 5 bases, V lost 4 bases, and 4 bases had no gene match. CDR3 in DNA: TGTGCCAGCAGCTCAGTAGCGGGGGGGAACAATGAGCAGTTCTTC. It codes for CASSSVAGGNNEQFF.

The chain has TRBV7-2 and TRBJ2-7; D might be TRBD1 (8 bases). CDR1 is SGHTA, CDR2 FQGNSA, per germline. Trimming shortened V by 5 bases and J by 1 base, and 18 bases separated the two germline ends. The CDR3 runs to 16 residues. The CDR3, as DNA: TGTGCCAGCAGCCCGGGGTCACAGGGGGGGTCCTACGAGCAGTACTTC. Amino acid sequence: CASSPGSQGGSYEQYF.

A single count supports this clone. The rearrangement links TRBV29-1 to TRBJ2-3, with 8 positions matching TRBD2. The CDR3 loop spans 14 amino acids. Germline trimming cut 5 bases from V and 1 base from J; bases unmatched to any gene: 5. Looked up from germline, CDR1 is SQVTM and CDR2 is ANQGSEA. The DNA of the CDR3 is TGCAGCGTTAAGACTAGCGAGGGCACAGATACGCAGTATTTT. Protein sequence: CSVKTSEGTDTQYF.